The 7 T cell receptor beta chains in this list originate from one sample, sequenced in a study of T cells after yellow fever vaccination. TCRdb processed the 5' RACE reads anew with MiXCR; each CDR3 protein has one entry. This table has around 310,000 distinct CDR3 sequences, around 4.5% appearing once. The input for sequencing was PBMCs, taken 15 days after the yellow fever booster vaccination. Source of these receptors: a man younger than 35 who received the YFV17D yellow fever vaccine.

The table lists this clonotype with a few counts. CDR3 DNA sequence: TGTGCCAGCAGCTATCCGGGACTAGGAGGGGAGACCCAGTACTTC. It encodes CASSYPGLGGETQYF. This rearrangement joins TRBV5-6 to TRBJ2-5; TRBD2 matches 8 bases. This CDR3 is built from 15 residues. Per the germline V gene, CDR1 is SGHDT and CDR2 is YYEEEE. The trim removed 3 bases at V and 5 bases at J, leaving 9 bases unmatched. Looking up the rest from reference TRBV5-6 and TRBJ2-5 gives the full variable domain: DAGVTQSPTHLIKTRGQQVTLRCSPKSGHDTVSWYQQALGQGPQFIFQYYEEEERQRGNFPDRFSGHQFPNYSSELNVNALLLGDSALYLCASSYPGLGGETQYFGPGTRLLVL.

This chain links TRBV18 with TRBJ2-5, with D maybe TRBD1 (8 bases). This CDR3 has 14 amino acids. Germline CDR1 reads KGHSH; CDR2 reads LQKENI. Trimming cost V 3 bases and J 7 bases, with 15 bases left between them. The CDR3: CASSPTGEGVTQYF. The CDR3 DNA reads as TGTGCCAGCTCACCGACAGGGGAGGGAGTGACCCAGTACTTC.

The chain is built from TRBV7-9 and TRBJ2-5; 9 bases line up with TRBD2. Trimming took 1 base from V and 13 from J; bases not matched to a gene: 7. CDR1 SEHNR and CDR2 FQNEAQ come from the germline V gene (reference sequence). The CDR3 is made up of 13 amino acids. Here the CDR3 reads CASSLGTSDPPYF. As DNA, the CDR3 is TGTGCCAGCAGCTTAGGGACTAGCGATCCTCCGTACTTC. Full variable domain (missing parts from reference TRBV7-9 and TRBJ2-5): DTGVSQNPRHKITKRGQNVTFRCDPISEHNRLYWYRQTLGQGPEFLTYFQNEAQLEKSRLLSDRFSAERPKGSFSTLEIQRTEQGDSAMYLCASSLGTSDPPYFGPGTRLLVL.

This clonotype was counted at least ten times. The chain links TRBV6-4 to TRBJ1-1; D unclear. With 0 bases removed from V and 0 bases from J, the gap between germline ends came to 8 bases. CDR1 MRHNA and CDR2 SNTAGT come from the germline V gene. The CDR3 covers 15 residues. CDR3 sequence reads: CASSDSIEMNTEAFF. The DNA of the CDR3 is TGTGCCAGCAGTGACTCTATAGAAATGAACACTGAAGCTTTCTTT.

This clonotype was counted many times. This sequence joins TRBV7-2 and TRBJ1-2; D is uncertain. Germline values: CDR1 SGHTA, CDR2 FQGNSA. The CDR3 runs to 12 residues. V gave up 5 bases and J gave up 8 bases, with 12 bases separating them. CDR3 loop: CASSLDSRGYTF. The DNA of the CDR3 is TGTGCCAGCAGCCTTGATTCCCGCGGCTACACCTTC.

This clonotype was seen at least ten times. This chain links TRBV20-1 with TRBJ2-5, with TRBD1 matching 7 bases. V trimming: 6 bases; J trimming: 6 bases; junction bases outside the gene matches: 1. Germline-derived CDR1 and CDR2 are DFQATT and SNEGSKA (reference sequence). This CDR3 is built from 10 residues. In DNA, the CDR3 is TGCAGTGCCAGGGGGAAGACCCAGTACTTC. As protein: CSARGKTQYF.

This clonotype has ten or more counts. The chain employs TRBV6-2 or TRBV6-3 and TRBJ2-7; D ambiguous. CDR3 size: 14 residues. CDR1 and CDR2 (germline): MNHEY, SVGEGT. The ends were cut back, 2 bases at V and 6 bases at J, with 14 bases in the middle. In DNA form, the CDR3 reads TGTGCCAGCAGTTACCGGTACCCCTTATTCGAGCAGTACTTC. It yields the protein CASSYRYPLFEQYF.